What follows are 32 T cell receptor beta chains derived from one specimen sequenced in a study of blood T cell repertoires in COVID-19. Data came from immunoSEQ multiplex PCR; TCRdb stores just in-frame clones and leaves some out. The sample includes fewer than 85,000 clones, roughly 89% of them seen just once. Sequencing was performed on peripheral blood. The receptor source for this set is a man in his fifties or sixties with active COVID-19.

A single count supports this clone. The chain links TRBV4-1 to TRBJ2-7; 8 nucleotides match TRBD1. Germline-derived CDR1 and CDR2 are MGHRA and YSYEKL. There are 15 residues in the CDR3. V gave up 3 bases and J gave up 6 bases; unmatched junction bases: 10. In DNA, the CDR3 is TGCGCCAGCAGCCAGCGGACAGGGCCCGAGGCCGAGCAGTACTTC. Its translation: CASSQRTGPEAEQYF.

The chain carries TRBV28 and TRBJ2-1; TRBD2 matches at 9 bases. Germline CDR1 reads MDHEN; CDR2 reads SYDVKM. The length of the CDR3 is 15 residues. V gave up 3 bases and J gave up 6 bases; unmatched junction bases: 6. The CDR3 bases are TGTGCCAGCAGTTTCGTCACTAGCGGGCCCAATGAGCAGTTCTTC. This codes for CASSFVTSGPNEQFF.

The chain is built from TRBV7-3 and TRBJ1-2; TRBD1 aligns across 7 bases. CDR1 and CDR2 from the germline V gene are SGHTA and FQGTGA. CDR3 length: 13 residues. V lost 5 bases and J lost 7; bases outside the gene matches: 7. CDR3 nucleotides: TGTGCCAGCAGCGACAGGGCGGGTGGTGGCTACACCTTC. Translation gives CASSDRAGGGYTF.

The chain joins TRBV30 to TRBJ2-4, with D possibly being TRBD2 (5 bases). The CDR3 is 13 residues long. Germline CDR1 GTSNPN, CDR2 SVGIG (reference sequence). V shed 2 bases and J shed 8 bases, with 13 bases lying between them. CDR3 in DNA: TGTGCCTGGAGTCGGGGATTTGGAGACATTCAGTACTTC. Residues: CAWSRGFGDIQYF.

This chain uses TRBV19 with TRBJ2-5; D not resolved. CDR3 length: 14 residues. V lost 4 bases, J lost 4 bases, and 13 bases lay in between. CDR1 is LNHDA and CDR2 is SQIVND in the germline V gene (reference sequence). CDR3 DNA sequence: TGTGCCAGTAGTACTGACGTCAGGCGAGAGACCCAGTACTTC. This gives the protein CASSTDVRRETQYF.

The chain recombines TRBV9 with TRBJ2-1, with 9 bases aligning to TRBD2. Germline values: CDR1 SGDLS, CDR2 YYNGEE. The CDR3 has 16 amino acids. The ends lost 4 bases at V and 3 bases at J; junction bases unmatched: 8. The chain's CDR3 is CASSHSSGIHYNEQFF. The CDR3 DNA is TGTGCCAGCAGCCACTCTAGCGGGATACACTACAATGAGCAGTTCTTC. Drawing the rest from reference TRBV9 and TRBJ2-1, the complete variable domain is DSGVTQTPKHLITATGQRVTLRCSPRSGDLSVYWYQQSLDQGLQFLIQYYNGEERAKGNILERFSAQQFPDLHSELNLSSLELGDSALYFCASSHSSGIHYNEQFFGPGTRLTVL.

The chain combines TRBV19 with TRBJ1-2; D perhaps matches TRBD1 (6 bases). Trimming pared 6 bases from V and 5 bases from J, leaving 19 bases between. The CDR3 length is 15 residues. Germline values: CDR1 LNHDA, CDR2 SQIVND (reference sequence). The CDR3 sequence: CASRPSPDTGYGYTF. CDR3 DNA: TGTGCCAGTAGACCATCACCCGATACAGGGTATGGCTACACCTTC.

The chain has TRBV18 and TRBJ1-1; possible D gene TRBD1, 6 bases. The CDR3 contains 14 residues. The ends were cut back, 3 bases at V and 3 bases at J, with 11 bases in the middle. Germline V gene data show CDR1 as KGHSH and CDR2 as LQKENI. The CDR3 loop reads CASSPAGADTEAFF. In nucleotides, the CDR3 is TGTGCCAGCTCACCGGCGGGGGCTGACACTGAAGCTTTCTTT.

This clone was seen only once. The rearrangement links TRBV18 to TRBJ1-1; D is uncertain. Trimming pared 3 bases from V and 0 bases from J, leaving 8 bases between. The CDR3 is made up of 14 amino acids. Germline V gives CDR1 KGHSH, CDR2 LQKENI. The CDR3 is CASSPTSMNTEAFF. CDR3 DNA: TGTGCCAGCTCACCGACAAGCATGAACACTGAAGCTTTCTTT.

Concerning this clone itself: The junction and the germline gene differ at one end; a read error may be behind it. The chain employs TRBV4-1 and TRBJ1-5; D is undetermined. CDR1 and CDR2 (germline): MGHRA, YSYEKL. This CDR3 spans 8 amino acids. CDR3 DNA: TGCGCCAGAGGAGGCAGGCCCTTT. Translation gives CARGGRPF.

The chain links TRBV3-1 (or the pseudogene TRBV3-2) to TRBJ2-1; D possibly corresponds to TRBD1 (5 bases). Per the germline V gene, CDR1 is LGHDT and CDR2 is YNNKEL (reference sequence). V gave up 1 base and J gave up 3 bases, with 7 bases separating them. This CDR3 spans 14 amino acids. The DNA of the CDR3 is TGTGCCAGCAGCCAAGTAGGGGTCTACAATGAGCAGTTCTTC. Translating gives CASSQVGVYNEQFF.

The V and J genes are TRBV7-2 and TRBJ2-7; 9 positions agree with TRBD2. This CDR3 has 14 amino acids. Germline loops: CDR1 SGHTA, CDR2 FQGNSA. V was clipped by 5 bases and J by 4 bases; unmatched bases: 6. In nucleotides, the CDR3 is TGTGCCAGCAGCCAGACGCGGGGGGGGTACGAGCAGTACTTC. Protein product: CASSQTRGGYEQYF.

The gene calls are TRBV5-6 and TRBJ2-1; maybe TRBD2 (5 bases). Trimming removed 1 base at V and 8 bases at J, with 13 bases between. CDR1 is SGHDT and CDR2 is YYEEEE in the germline V gene. The CDR3 spans 14 residues. The CDR3, as DNA: TGTGCCAGCAGCTTGAGAGCGGCCGGGTATGAGCAGTTCTTC. This translates into CASSLRAAGYEQFF.

The V and J genes are TRBV5-1 and TRBJ2-1; 7 bases align to TRBD1. J was trimmed by 6 bases and V by 4 bases; bases with no gene match: 10. This CDR3 is 15 amino acids long. Germline V lookup: CDR1 SGHRS, CDR2 YFSETQ. The CDR3: CASSPGQPLGNEQFF. The CDR3 DNA reads TGCGCCAGCAGCCCGGGACAGCCCCTCGGCAATGAGCAGTTCTTC.

The chain carries TRBV5-1 and TRBJ2-1; no clear D. This CDR3 comprises 15 residues. CDR1 and CDR2 from the germline V gene are SGHRS and YFSETQ. The V end lost 0 bases, the J end lost 2 bases, and 9 bases lay between the germline ends. CDR3 in amino acids: CASSLGAVPYNEQFF. The CDR3 nucleotides are TGCGCCAGCAGCTTGGGGGCAGTACCCTACAATGAGCAGTTCTTC.

CDR3 nucleotides: TGTGCCAGCAGTCGGACTAGCGGCACAGATACGCAGTATTTT. Protein product: CASSRTSGTDTQYF. The V and J genes are TRBV6-2 or TRBV6-3 and TRBJ2-3, with 9 nucleotides matching TRBD2. The CDR3 consists of 14 residues. Germline CDR1 MNHEY, CDR2 SVGEGT. J was trimmed by 1 base and V by 5 bases; bases with no gene match: 1.

The rearrangement uses TRBV5-4 and TRBJ2-5; no definite D call. This CDR3 comprises 13 residues. Trimming removed 1 base at V and 3 bases at J, with 7 bases between. Germline V gene data show CDR1 as SGHNT and CDR2 as YYREEE (reference sequence). DNA of the CDR3: TGTGCCAGCAGCTTGATCGCAGAAGAGACCCAGTACTTC. Translation gives CASSLIAEETQYF.

The V and J genes are TRBV7-2 and TRBJ2-1; D is unclear. The CDR3 is 12 amino acids. Germline V gene lookup returns CDR1 SGHTA and CDR2 FQGNSA. Between the trimmed V and J ends, which lost 2 bases and 9 bases, there was a span of 8 bases. The CDR3 bases are TGTGCCAGCAGCTTAATAGTTCGTGAGCAGTTCTTC. This codes for CASSLIVREQFF. The complete variable domain, with remaining parts taken from reference TRBV7-2 and TRBJ2-1, reads GAGVSQSPSNKVTEKGKDVELRCDPISGHTALYWYRQSLGQGLEFLIYFQGNSAPDKSGLPSDRFSAERTGGSVSTLTIQRTQQEDSAVYLCASSLIVREQFFGPGTRLTVL.

DNA for the CDR3: TGTGCCAGCAGATATACAGGGGGCGGAGAAGCTTTCTTT. Its protein product is CASRYTGGGEAFF. This chain uses TRBV28 with TRBJ1-1; 9 bases map to TRBD1. With V trimmed by 6 bases and J by 8 bases, 7 bases remained unmatched. Germline V CDR1 and CDR2: MDHEN, SYDVKM. There are 13 residues in the CDR3.

In its sample, this clone was seen once. The V and J genes are TRBV28 and TRBJ2-1; TRBD2 agrees at 10 bases. Trimming cost V 3 bases and J 3 bases; bases outside gene matches: 2. From germline, CDR1 is MDHEN and CDR2 SYDVKM. The CDR3 sequence is 15 residues long. Here the CDR3 DNA reads TGTGCCAGCAGTTTGACTAGCGGGTACTACAATGAGCAGTTCTTC. Translated: CASSLTSGYYNEQFF.

V is TRBV7-2 and J is TRBJ2-7, with 8 bases identical to TRBD2. The CDR3 has 14 amino acids. The junction had 7 bases not matched to a gene; V was cut back by 5 bases and J by 4 bases. The germline CDR1 and CDR2 sequences are SGHTA and FQGNSA. DNA of the CDR3: TGTGCCAGCAGCCCATCGGGGGGGCTGTACGAGCAGTACTTC. Translating gives CASSPSGGLYEQYF.

V is TRBV7-2 and J is TRBJ1-2; no clear D gene. This CDR3 has 15 amino acids. The V and J ends lost 6 bases and 7 bases respectively, with 21 bases between them. The germline V gene encodes CDR1 SGHTA and CDR2 FQGNSA. The CDR3 region is CASSKRRVAESGYTF. The DNA for the CDR3 is TGTGCCAGCAGTAAAAGGAGGGTGGCAGAGTCTGGCTACACCTTC.

The chain joins TRBV27 to TRBJ2-7; unclear D gene. CDR3 size: 12 residues. The ends were cut back, 0 bases at V and 11 bases at J, with 11 bases in the middle. Germline V lookup: CDR1 MNHEY, CDR2 SMNVEV (reference sequence). CDR3 in amino acids: CASSLSSGVEYF. DNA for the CDR3: TGTGCCAGCAGTTTATCGTCGGGTGTCGAGTACTTC.

This CDR3 reads CASSQGRGNEKLFF. CDR3 nucleotides: TGTGCCAGCAGCCAAGGCAGGGGTAATGAAAAACTGTTTTTT. This rearrangement joins TRBV4-2 to TRBJ1-4; weak D call: TRBD1 (6 bases). Trimming pared 1 base from V and 4 bases from J, leaving 7 bases between. CDR1 LGHNA and CDR2 YNFKEQ come from the germline V gene. The CDR3 has 14 amino acids.

CDR3 sequence reads: CASSTSSLLRGSKNNQPQHF. The DNA for the CDR3 is TGTGCCAGCAGTACCTCAAGCCTTCTCAGGGGGAGTAAGAACAATCAGCCCCAGCATTTT. The chain joins TRBV27 to TRBJ1-5, with 7 nucleotides matching TRBD1. Germline V gene sequence: CDR1 MNHEY, CDR2 SMNVEV (reference sequence). The CDR3 has 20 residues. V was clipped by 5 bases and J by 3 bases; unmatched bases: 22.

The rearrangement links TRBV9 to TRBJ1-5; 9 bases are a match to TRBD1. J lost 4 bases, V lost 3 bases, and 2 bases had no gene match. Germline V lookup: CDR1 SGDLS, CDR2 YYNGEE. The CDR3 is made up of 14 amino acids. CDR3 DNA sequence: TGTGCCAGCAGCGGAGGGACAGGGAATCAGCCCCAGCATTTT. Translating gives CASSGGTGNQPQHF.

The J gene is TRBJ1-6, the V gene TRBV6-6, with D uncertain. This CDR3 spans 16 amino acids. Trimming left V 0 bases short and J 0 bases short, with 6 bases between. Germline CDR1 and CDR2: MNHNY and SVGAGI (reference sequence). The CDR3 DNA is TGTGCCAGCAGTTACTCCCACAGCTCCTATAATTCACCCCTCCACTTT. This encodes CASSYSHSSYNSPLHF.

The chain joins TRBV6-2 or TRBV6-3 to TRBJ1-1, with 9 bases identical to TRBD1. This CDR3 is built from 13 residues. J gave up 10 bases and V 6 bases, and 9 bases lay outside the gene matches. Germline V CDR1 and CDR2: MNHEY, SVGEGT. The chain's CDR3 is CASSLTGGLLAFF. The DNA for the CDR3 is TGTGCCAGCAGCCTTACAGGGGGCCTATTAGCTTTCTTT.

This clone was observed a few times. The chain is built from TRBV15 and TRBJ1-4; possibly TRBD1 for D (6 bases). The V gene's germline CDR1 is LNHNV and CDR2 YYDKDF (reference sequence). The CDR3 is 15 amino acids. The V end lost 6 bases, the J end lost 5 bases, and 16 bases lay between the germline ends. In DNA form, the CDR3 reads TGTGCCACCAGGGCTCGGGACACTAGAAATGAAAAACTGTTTTTT. Its protein product is CATRARDTRNEKLFF. The full variable domain, in which reference TRBV15 and TRBJ1-4 provide the parts outside the CDR3, is DAMVIQNPRYQVTQFGKPVTLSCSQTLNHNVMYWYQQKSSQAPKLLFHYYDKDFNNEADTPDNFQSRRPNTSFCFLDIRSPGLGDTAMYLCATRARDTRNEKLFFGSGTQLSVL.

The chain uses TRBV6-5 and TRBJ1-1; tentatively, D is TRBD1 (5 bases). The CDR3 length is 13 residues. Trimming cost V 2 bases and J 5 bases, with 9 bases left between them. Germline V gene sequence: CDR1 MNHEY, CDR2 SVGAGI. The CDR3 spells CASSYTAGTEAFF. CDR3 nucleotides: TGTGCCAGCAGTTACACCGCAGGGACTGAAGCTTTCTTT.

The rearrangement links TRBV6-5 to TRBJ1-2, with 7 bases aligning to TRBD1. This CDR3 has 16 amino acids. From germline, CDR1 is MNHEY and CDR2 SVGAGI. The J segment lost 6 bases and the V segment lost 1 base, leaving 11 bases of the junction unmatched. CDR3 in amino acids: CASSYFAGTAWDGYTF. The CDR3 DNA is TGTGCCAGCAGTTACTTCGCCGGGACAGCTTGGGATGGCTACACCTTC.

This chain links TRBV3-1 (or the pseudogene TRBV3-2) with TRBJ2-1; D perhaps matches TRBD1 (6 bases). CDR3 size: 14 residues. Trimming pared 0 bases from V and 7 bases from J, leaving 10 bases between. CDR1 is LGHDT and CDR2 is YNNKEL in the germline V gene (reference sequence). CDR3 nucleotide sequence: TGTGCCAGCAGCCAAGATCTGAGGGGGAATGAGCAGTTCTTC. Its protein product is CASSQDLRGNEQFF.